This TCR beta chain appears in the sequencing data of a study of shared clonotypes between healthy human individuals. The CDR3 is made up of 16 amino acids. With 0 bases removed from V and 5 bases from J, the gap between germline ends came to 16 bases. In germline, CDR1 is LGHNT, CDR2 FRNRAP. This clone has only one observation. Its target is unknown. General observations from the study: Investigators collected only blood, and repertoires in tissues likely differ. Four donors held about 5.1% of naive CD4 clonotypes in common.

Each cell subset's genomic DNA was divided evenly among several immunoSEQ plates. Measured with immunoSEQ multiplex PCR; TCRdb has only the in-frame clones, and not every one. The sample comprises around 640,000 clones, about 96% of which are singletons, and about 0.12% rests with the top ten. Terminally differentiated effector memory CD45RA+ cells were left out of the naive CD8 fraction, which was CD45RO-negative and positively selected for CCR7. The rearrangement links TRBV12-5 to TRBJ1-1; D perhaps matches TRBD1 (6 bases). The TCR sequence derives from a woman aged 25-40 years in good health. Material: naive CD8+ T cells sorted from blood. This CDR3 reads CASGLVLQGFGTEAFF. CDR3 sequence (DNA): TGTGCTAGTGGTTTGGTACTTCAGGGGTTCGGGACTGAAGCTTTCTTT. Combining the CDR3 with reference TRBV12-5 and TRBJ1-1 gives the whole variable domain DARVTQTPRHKVTEMGQEVTMRCQPILGHNTVFWYRQTMMQGLELLAYFRNRAPLDDSGMPKDRFSAEMPDATLATLKIQPSEPRDSAVYFCASGLVLQGFGTEAFFGQGTRLTVV.